A single sample gave rise to the 5 T cell receptor beta chains below, sequenced in a study of CD8+ T cells in alopecia areata. In each case, RNA was isolated and then reverse transcribed into cDNA as the sequencing template. Measured with immunoSEQ multiplex PCR; TCRdb has only the in-frame clones, and not every one. The sample shows 120,000 to 150,000 clones, approximately 65% of them seen only once. The sequenced material came from CD8+ T cells sorted from blood. Every receptor here comes from a human donor in good health.

This clone was counted many times. The chain carries TRBV20-1 and TRBJ2-2, with no clear D. Germline CDR1 DFQATT, CDR2 SNEGSKA (reference sequence). The CDR3 length is 11 residues. The V end was cut by 5 bases, the J end by 6 bases, with 7 bases between. CDR3 DNA sequence: TGCAGTGCTTACCATTCCGGGGAGCTGTTTTTT. Its protein is CSAYHSGELFF.

J is TRBJ2-5 and V is TRBV27, with D possibly matching TRBD1 (6 bases). Germline V gives CDR1 MNHEY, CDR2 SMNVEV (reference sequence). The length of the CDR3 is 15 residues. The V and J ends lost 10 bases and 2 bases respectively, with 20 bases between them. CDR3 amino acids: CATRGTEALQETQYF. The CDR3 DNA follows: TGTGCCACTAGGGGGACCGAAGCTTTACAAGAGACCCAGTACTTC.

The chain links TRBV9 to TRBJ2-2, with TRBD2 matching 8 bases. J lost 4 bases, V lost 0 bases, and 8 bases had no gene match. The CDR3 contains 17 residues. Germline V lookup: CDR1 SGDLS, CDR2 YYNGEE. This CDR3 is CASSVGASGPVTGELFF. In DNA form, the CDR3 reads TGTGCCAGCAGCGTAGGGGCTAGCGGGCCAGTCACCGGGGAGCTGTTTTTT.

This sequence joins TRBV11-2 and TRBJ1-1; possible D gene TRBD1, 6 bases. Germline V lookup: CDR1 SGHAT, CDR2 FQNNGV. Trimming left V 1 base short and J 5 bases short, with 17 bases between. This CDR3 is built from 16 residues. The CDR3, as DNA: TGTGCCAGCAGCTTAGGGTCCGCAGGGGAGGAGACTGAAGCTTTCTTT. It specifies CASSLGSAGEETEAFF. The entire variable domain, with the rest obtained from reference TRBV11-2 and TRBJ1-1, is as follows: EAGVAQSPRYKIIEKRQSVAFWCNPISGHATLYWYQQILGQGPKLLIQFQNNGVVDDSQLPKDRFSAERLKGVDSTLKIQPAKLEDSAVYLCASSLGSAGEETEAFFGQGTRLTVV.

The rearrangement uses TRBV27 and TRBJ1-5; D is unresolved. Germline V gene lookup returns CDR1 MNHEY and CDR2 SMNVEV (reference sequence). The ends were cut back, 11 bases at V and 2 bases at J, with 19 bases in the middle. This CDR3 region has 15 residues. CDR3 loop: CAAGPMGSGNQPQHF. The CDR3 coding sequence is TGTGCCGCCGGCCCGATGGGGAGCGGCAATCAGCCCCAGCATTTT.